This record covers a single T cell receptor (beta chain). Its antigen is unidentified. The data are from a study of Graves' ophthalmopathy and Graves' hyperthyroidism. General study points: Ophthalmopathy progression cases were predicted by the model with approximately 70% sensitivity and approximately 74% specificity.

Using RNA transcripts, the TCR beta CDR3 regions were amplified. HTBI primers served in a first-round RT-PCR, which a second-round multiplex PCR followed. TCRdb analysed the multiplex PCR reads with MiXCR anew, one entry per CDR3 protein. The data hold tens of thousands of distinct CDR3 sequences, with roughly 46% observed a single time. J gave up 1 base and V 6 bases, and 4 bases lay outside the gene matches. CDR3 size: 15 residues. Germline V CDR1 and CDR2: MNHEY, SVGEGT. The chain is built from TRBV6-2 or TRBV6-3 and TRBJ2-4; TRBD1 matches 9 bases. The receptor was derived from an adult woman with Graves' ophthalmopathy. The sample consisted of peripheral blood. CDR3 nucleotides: TGTGCCAGCAGCCTTGACAGGGGGGCCAAAAACATTCAGTACTTC. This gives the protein CASSLDRGAKNIQYF.